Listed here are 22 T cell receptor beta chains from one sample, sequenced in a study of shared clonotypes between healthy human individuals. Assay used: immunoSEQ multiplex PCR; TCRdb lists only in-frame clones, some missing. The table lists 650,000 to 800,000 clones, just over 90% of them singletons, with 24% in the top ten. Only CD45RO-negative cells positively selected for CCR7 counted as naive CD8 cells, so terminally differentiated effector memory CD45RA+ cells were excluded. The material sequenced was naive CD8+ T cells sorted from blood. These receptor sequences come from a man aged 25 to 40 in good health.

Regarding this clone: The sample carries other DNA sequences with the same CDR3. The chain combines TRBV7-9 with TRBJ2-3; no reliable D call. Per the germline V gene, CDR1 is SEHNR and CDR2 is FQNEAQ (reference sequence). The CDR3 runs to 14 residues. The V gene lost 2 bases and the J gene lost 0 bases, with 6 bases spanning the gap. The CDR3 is CASSLQESTDTQYF. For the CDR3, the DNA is TGTGCCAGCAGCTTACAGGAAAGCACAGATACGCAGTATTTT.

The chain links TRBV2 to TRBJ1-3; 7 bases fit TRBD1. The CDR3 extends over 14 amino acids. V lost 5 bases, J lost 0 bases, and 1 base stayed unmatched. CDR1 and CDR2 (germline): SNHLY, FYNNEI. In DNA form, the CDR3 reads TGTGCCAGCAGTAACAGGGGCTCTGGAAACACCATATATTTT. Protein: CASSNRGSGNTIYF.

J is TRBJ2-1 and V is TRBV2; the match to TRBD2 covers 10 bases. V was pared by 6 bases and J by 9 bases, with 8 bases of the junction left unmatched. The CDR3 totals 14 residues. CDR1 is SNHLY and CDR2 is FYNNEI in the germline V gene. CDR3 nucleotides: TGTGCCAGCAGGGAACTAGCGGGATGGGGTGAGCAGTTCTTC. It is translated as CASRELAGWGEQFF.

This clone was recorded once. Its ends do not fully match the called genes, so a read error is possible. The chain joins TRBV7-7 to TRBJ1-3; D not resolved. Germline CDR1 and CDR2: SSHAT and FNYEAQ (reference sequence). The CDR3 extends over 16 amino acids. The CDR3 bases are TGTGCTAGCAGCTTGTTAGGCACGCTCTCTAGAAACACCATATATTTT. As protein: CASSLLGTLSRNTIYF.

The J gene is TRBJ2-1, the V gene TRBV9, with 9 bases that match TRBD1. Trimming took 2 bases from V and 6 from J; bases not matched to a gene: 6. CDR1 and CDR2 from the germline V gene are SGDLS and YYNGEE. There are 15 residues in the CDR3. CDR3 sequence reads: CASSVRDREANEQFF. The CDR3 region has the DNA TGTGCCAGCAGCGTCCGGGACAGGGAGGCCAATGAGCAGTTCTTC.

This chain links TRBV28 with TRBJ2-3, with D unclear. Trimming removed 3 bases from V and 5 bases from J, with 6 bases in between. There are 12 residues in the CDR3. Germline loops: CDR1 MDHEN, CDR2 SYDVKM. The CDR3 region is CASSFNRDTQYF. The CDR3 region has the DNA TGTGCCAGCAGTTTTAATAGAGATACGCAGTATTTT. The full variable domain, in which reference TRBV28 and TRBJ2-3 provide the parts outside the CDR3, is DVKVTQSSRYLVKRTGEKVFLECVQDMDHENMFWYRQDPGLGLRLIYFSYDVKMKEKGDIPEGYSVSREKKERFSLILESASTNQTSMYLCASSFNRDTQYFGPGTRLTVL.

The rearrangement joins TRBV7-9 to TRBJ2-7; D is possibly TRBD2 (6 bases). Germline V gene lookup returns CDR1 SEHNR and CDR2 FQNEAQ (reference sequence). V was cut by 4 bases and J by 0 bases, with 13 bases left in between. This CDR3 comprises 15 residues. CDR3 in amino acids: CASSSPGAGSYEQYF. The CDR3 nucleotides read TGTGCCAGCAGCTCCCCGGGAGCCGGCTCCTACGAGCAGTACTTC.

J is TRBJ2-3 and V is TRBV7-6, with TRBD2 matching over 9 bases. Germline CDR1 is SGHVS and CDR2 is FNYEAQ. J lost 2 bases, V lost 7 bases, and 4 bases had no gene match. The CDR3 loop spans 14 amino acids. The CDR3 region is CASTLAGNTDTQYF. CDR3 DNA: TGTGCCAGCACCCTAGCGGGGAACACAGATACGCAGTATTTT.

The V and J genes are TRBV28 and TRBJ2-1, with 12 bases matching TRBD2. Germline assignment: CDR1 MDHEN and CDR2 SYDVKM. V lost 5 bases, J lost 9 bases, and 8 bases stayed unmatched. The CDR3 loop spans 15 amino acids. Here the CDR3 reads CASSKLAGGSGEQFF. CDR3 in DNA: TGTGCCAGCAGTAAACTAGCGGGAGGTTCTGGTGAGCAGTTCTTC.

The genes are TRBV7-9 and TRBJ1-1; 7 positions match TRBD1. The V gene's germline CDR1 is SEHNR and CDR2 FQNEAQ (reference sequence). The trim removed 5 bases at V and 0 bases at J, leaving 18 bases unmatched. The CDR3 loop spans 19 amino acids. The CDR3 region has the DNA TGTGCCAGCAGCACAGACACCCTCGGGACAGTTTACATGAACACTGAAGCTTTCTTT. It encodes CASSTDTLGTVYMNTEAFF.

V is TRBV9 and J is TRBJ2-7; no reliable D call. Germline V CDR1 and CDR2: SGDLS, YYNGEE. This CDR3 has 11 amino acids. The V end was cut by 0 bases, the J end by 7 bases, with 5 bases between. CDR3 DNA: TGTGCCAGCAGCGTAGGAAGGGAGCAGTACTTC. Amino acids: CASSVGREQYF.

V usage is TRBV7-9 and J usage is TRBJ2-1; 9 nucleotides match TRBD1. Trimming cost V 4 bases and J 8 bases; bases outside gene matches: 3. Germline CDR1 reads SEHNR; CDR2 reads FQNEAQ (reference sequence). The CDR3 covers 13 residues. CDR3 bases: TGTGCCAGCAGCTCCCGGGACAGGGATGAGCAGTTCTTC. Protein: CASSSRDRDEQFF.

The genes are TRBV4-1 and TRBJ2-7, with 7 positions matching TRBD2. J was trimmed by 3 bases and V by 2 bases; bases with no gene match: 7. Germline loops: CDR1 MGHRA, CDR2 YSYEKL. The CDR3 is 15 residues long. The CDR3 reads CASSQRTGGYYEQYF. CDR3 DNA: TGCGCCAGCAGCCAACGGACGGGGGGATACTACGAGCAGTACTTC.

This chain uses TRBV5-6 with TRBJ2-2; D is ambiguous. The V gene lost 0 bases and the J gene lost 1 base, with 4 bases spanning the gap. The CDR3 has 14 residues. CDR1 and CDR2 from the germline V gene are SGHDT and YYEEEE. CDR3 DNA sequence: TGTGCCAGCAGCTTGGTGGAGAACACCGGGGAGCTGTTTTTT. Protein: CASSLVENTGELFF.

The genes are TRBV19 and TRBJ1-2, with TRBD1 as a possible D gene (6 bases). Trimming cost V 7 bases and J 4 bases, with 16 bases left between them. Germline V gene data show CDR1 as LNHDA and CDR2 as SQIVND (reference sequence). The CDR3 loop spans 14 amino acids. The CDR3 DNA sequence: TGTGCCAGTACAACTCAGGGGATCGCCTATGGCTACACCTTC. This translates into CASTTQGIAYGYTF.

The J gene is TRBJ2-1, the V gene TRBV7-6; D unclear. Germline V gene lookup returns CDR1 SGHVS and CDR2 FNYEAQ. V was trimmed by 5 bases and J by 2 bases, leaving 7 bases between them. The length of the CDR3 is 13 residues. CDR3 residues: CASSLSAYNEQFF. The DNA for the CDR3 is TGTGCCAGCAGCCTCTCTGCCTACAATGAGCAGTTCTTC.

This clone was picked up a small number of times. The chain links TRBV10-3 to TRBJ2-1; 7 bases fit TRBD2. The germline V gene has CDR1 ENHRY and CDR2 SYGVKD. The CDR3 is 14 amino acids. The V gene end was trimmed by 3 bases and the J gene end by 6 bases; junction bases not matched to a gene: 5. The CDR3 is CAISDAGDPNEQFF. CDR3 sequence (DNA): TGTGCCATCAGTGATGCGGGAGATCCCAATGAGCAGTTCTTC.

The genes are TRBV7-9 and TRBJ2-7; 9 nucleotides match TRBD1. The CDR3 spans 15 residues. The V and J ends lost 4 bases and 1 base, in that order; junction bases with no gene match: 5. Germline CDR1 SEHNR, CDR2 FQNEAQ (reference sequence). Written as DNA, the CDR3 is TGTGCCAGCAGCTCCAGGGACAGGGCATCCTACGAGCAGTACTTC. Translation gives CASSSRDRASYEQYF.

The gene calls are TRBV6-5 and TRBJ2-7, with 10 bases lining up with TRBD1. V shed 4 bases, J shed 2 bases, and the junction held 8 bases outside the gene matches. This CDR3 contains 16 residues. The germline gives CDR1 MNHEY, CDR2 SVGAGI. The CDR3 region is CASSSASGQGAYEQYF. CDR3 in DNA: TGTGCCAGCAGTTCCGCCTCTGGACAGGGGGCCTACGAGCAGTACTTC.

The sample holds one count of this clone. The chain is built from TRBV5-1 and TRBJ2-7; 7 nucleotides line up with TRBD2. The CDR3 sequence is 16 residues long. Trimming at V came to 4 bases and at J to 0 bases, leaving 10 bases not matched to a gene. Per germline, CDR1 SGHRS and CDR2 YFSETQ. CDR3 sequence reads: CASSLEVGGSSYEQYF. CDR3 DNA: TGCGCCAGCAGCCTAGAGGTCGGGGGGAGCTCCTACGAGCAGTACTTC.

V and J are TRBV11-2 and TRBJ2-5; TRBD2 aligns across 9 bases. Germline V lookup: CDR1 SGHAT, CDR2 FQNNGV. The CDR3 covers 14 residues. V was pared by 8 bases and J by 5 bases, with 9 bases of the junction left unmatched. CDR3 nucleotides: TGTGCCAGCGGATCTAGCGGGAATGGGGAGACCCAGTACTTC. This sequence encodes CASGSSGNGETQYF.

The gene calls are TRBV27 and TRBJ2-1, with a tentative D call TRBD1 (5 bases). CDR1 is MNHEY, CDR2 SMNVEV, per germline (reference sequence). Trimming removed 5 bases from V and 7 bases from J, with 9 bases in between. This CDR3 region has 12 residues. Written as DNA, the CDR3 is TGTGCCAGCAGTCAACAGGCGAATGAGCAGTTCTTC. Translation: CASSQQANEQFF.